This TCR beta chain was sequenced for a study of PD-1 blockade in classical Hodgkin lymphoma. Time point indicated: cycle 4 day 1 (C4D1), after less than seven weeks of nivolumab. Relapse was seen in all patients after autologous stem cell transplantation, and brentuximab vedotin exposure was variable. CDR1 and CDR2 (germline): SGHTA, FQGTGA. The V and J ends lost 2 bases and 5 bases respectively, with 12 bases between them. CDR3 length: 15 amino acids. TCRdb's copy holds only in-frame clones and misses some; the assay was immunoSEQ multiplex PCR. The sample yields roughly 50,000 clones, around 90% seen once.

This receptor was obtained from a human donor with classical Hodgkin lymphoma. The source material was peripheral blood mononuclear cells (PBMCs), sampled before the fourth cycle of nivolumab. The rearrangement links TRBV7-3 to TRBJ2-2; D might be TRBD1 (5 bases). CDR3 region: CASSLEGVWTGELFF. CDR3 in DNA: TGTGCCAGCAGCTTAGAAGGGGTTTGGACCGGGGAGCTGTTTTTT.